A selection of T cell receptor beta chains follows, all from one sample in a study of cytomegalovirus exposure and HLA in healthy donors. TCRdb's table, derived via immunoSEQ multiplex PCR, lists solely in-frame clones and lacks some. Found here are about 130,000 clones, roughly 79% of them singletons; the top ten hold roughly 1.9%. The sequenced material came from PBMCs. The receptors were sampled from a woman between 40 and 50 years old in good health and CMV-seronegative. The CDR3 runs from the conserved cysteine through the conserved F or W. The order of the fields is J gene, clone size, V gene, D gene, CDR3 protein, CDR3 DNA. The D gene is left open where the match is weak. Size tells how often a clone was seen (once, few, many) or the class of an expanded clone, and some rows leave it out.

TRBJ2-7,few,TRBV6-1,TRBD1,CASSPAGTGTYEQYF,TGTGCCAGCAGCCCTGCCGGGACAGGGACCTACGAGCAGTACTTC
TRBJ1-4,once,TRBV28,TRBD1,CASSGGGNSEEKLFF,TGTGCCAGCTCAGGGGGCGGGAACTCGGAGGAAAAACTGTTTTTT
TRBJ1-6,-,TRBV7-9,TRBD1,CASKGTGGESPLHF,TGTGCCAGTAAGGGGACAGGTGGGGAATCACCCCTCCACTTT
TRBJ1-6,-,TRBV7-8,-,CASSLAEDSPLHF,TGTGCCAGCAGCTTAGCGGAGGATTCACCCCTCCACTTT
TRBJ1-2,-,TRBV18,-,CASSPNLGQTTNYGYTF,TGTGCCAGCTCACCTAACCTTGGACAGACAACTAACTATGGCTACACCTTC
TRBJ2-2,-,TRBV9,-,CASSEGTGNLVTGELFF,TGTGCCAGCAGCGAGGGAACAGGGAACCTTGTCACCGGGGAGCTGTTTTTT
TRBJ1-2,-,TRBV11-3,TRBD1,CASSPGQGDSYTF,TGTGCCAGCAGCCCAGGACAGGGAGATAGCTACACCTTC
TRBJ2-1,-,TRBV10-2,TRBD2,CASGKAPREVNEQFF,TGCGCCAGCGGAAAAGCACCGCGGGAGGTGAATGAGCAGTTCTTC
TRBJ2-3,few,TRBV9,-,CASSPSRETLTDTQYF,TGTGCCAGCAGCCCGAGTCGGGAAACCCTCACAGATACGCAGTATTTT
TRBJ2-1,-,TRBV7-9,-,CASSRDIEKFF,TGTGCCAGCAGCCGGGACATAGAGAAGTTCTTC
TRBJ1-1,-,TRBV13,-,CASSFSLPNTEAFF,TGTGCCAGCAGCTTTAGTTTACCTAACACTGAAGCTTTCTTT
TRBJ1-3,once,TRBV5-1,-,CASSFDIARSGNTIYF,TGCGCCAGCAGCTTCGACATTGCTCGCTCTGGAAACACCATATATTTT
TRBJ1-3,-,TRBV10-3,-,CAHWSGELSGNTIYF,TGTGCCCACTGGTCAGGCGAACTCTCTGGAAACACCATATATTTT
TRBJ1-1,few,TRBV30,-,CAWSPDLTGNTEAFF,TGTGCCTGGAGTCCCGACCTAACAGGGAACACTGAAGCTTTCTTT
TRBJ2-7,-,TRBV6-6,TRBD2,CASRHGLAYEQYF,TGTGCCAGCAGACACGGACTAGCCTACGAGCAGTACTTC
TRBJ1-4,-,TRBV6-5,-,CASTRQGLEKLFF,TGTGCCAGCACTCGTCAGGGACTCGAAAAACTGTTTTTT
TRBJ1-6,once,TRBV2,-,CASSMDSNSPLHF,TGTGCCAGCAGTATGGACAGCAATTCACCCCTCCACTTT
TRBJ2-5,-,TRBV10-3,TRBD1,CAISEGTGQGETQYF,TGTGCCATCAGTGAGGGGACAGGGCAGGGAGAGACCCAGTACTTC
TRBJ2-7,-,TRBV13,TRBD2,CASTRTSGTYEQYF,TGTGCCAGCACCAGAACTAGCGGGACCTACGAGCAGTACTTC
TRBJ1-1,-,TRBV28,-,CASLLNRGMNTEAFF,TGTGCCAGCCTCCTTAATCGAGGCATGAACACTGAAGCTTTCTTT
TRBJ1-1,-,TRBV4-2,-,CASSPGVMNTEAFF,TGTGCCAGCAGCCCGGGGGTAATGAACACTGAAGCTTTCTTT
TRBJ2-7,-,TRBV30,TRBD1,CAWGTGTSYEQYF,TGTGCCTGGGGGACAGGGACCTCCTACGAGCAGTACTTC
TRBJ2-2,-,TRBV9,TRBD2,CASSVGSGSGNTGELFF,TGTGCCAGCAGCGTAGGGAGCGGGAGTGGGAACACCGGGGAGCTGTTTTTT
TRBJ1-2,-,TRBV4-1,-,CASSQEGGGGENYGYTF,TGCGCCAGCAGCCAAGAAGGTGGCGGGGGGGAGAACTATGGCTACACCTTC
TRBJ2-7,-,TRBV5-4,-,CASSINYEQYF,TGTGCCAGCAGCATTAACTACGAGCAGTACTTC
TRBJ2-2,-,TRBV14,-,CAVPGPQTGELFF,TGTGCGGTTCCAGGGCCCCAGACCGGGGAGCTGTTTTTT
TRBJ1-4,-,TRBV5-1,-,CASRQDITNEKLFF,TGCGCCAGCAGACAGGACATAACTAATGAAAAACTGTTTTTT
TRBJ2-7,-,TRBV11-3,-,CASSFSADSSYEQYF,TGTGCCAGCAGCTTTTCCGCGGACAGCTCCTACGAGCAGTACTTC
TRBJ1-1,-,TRBV6-5,TRBD1,CASSDRVGTEAFF,TGTGCCAGCAGCGACAGGGTCGGCACTGAAGCTTTCTTT
TRBJ2-3,-,TRBV28,TRBD2,CASRTPPSSGGSTDTQYF,TGTGCCAGCAGGACTCCGCCCTCTAGCGGGGGTAGCACAGATACGCAGTATTTT
TRBJ1-5,-,TRBV19,TRBD1,CASTWTGLNQPQHF,TGTGCCAGTACCTGGACAGGGCTAAATCAGCCCCAGCATTTT
TRBJ2-7,-,TRBV4-1,TRBD2,CASSPEGLAGTYEQYF,TGCGCCAGCAGCCCAGAGGGTCTAGCGGGAACCTACGAGCAGTACTTC